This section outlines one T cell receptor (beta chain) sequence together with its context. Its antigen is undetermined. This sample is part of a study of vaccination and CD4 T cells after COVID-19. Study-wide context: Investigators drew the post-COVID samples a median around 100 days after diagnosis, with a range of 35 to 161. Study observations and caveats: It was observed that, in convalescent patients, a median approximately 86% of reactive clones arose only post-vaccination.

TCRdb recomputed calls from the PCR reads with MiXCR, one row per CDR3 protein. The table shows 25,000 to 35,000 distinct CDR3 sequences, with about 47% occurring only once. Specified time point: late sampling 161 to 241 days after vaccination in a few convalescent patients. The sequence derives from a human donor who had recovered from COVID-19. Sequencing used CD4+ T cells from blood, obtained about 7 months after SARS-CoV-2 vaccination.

The CDR3 region has the DNA TGTGCCAGCAGCTTACGAGAGGGACTAGCGGGAGCAGATACGCAGTATTTT. It specifies CASSLREGLAGADTQYF. The chain joins TRBV7-8 to TRBJ2-3; 14 bases map to TRBD2. Unmatched junction bases numbered 5, after V lost 2 bases and J lost 4 bases. Per the germline V gene, CDR1 is SGHVS and CDR2 is FQNEAQ. CDR3 length: 17 residues.